The TCR beta chain under discussion was sequenced for a study of molecular identifiers for immune sequencing clone quantification. Study outcomes and limitations: Clones with over 20 RNA copies captured over 99% of effector molecules but under 1% of naive ones.

The authors gated naive CD8 T cells as CD8+CD4-CCR7+CD45RA+ for sorting. This clonotype was found many times. No antigen is known for it. V shed 2 bases and J shed 1 base, with 14 bases lying between them. Germline CDR1 SGHAT, CDR2 FQNNGV. This CDR3 has 16 amino acids. Listed TCR primers, together with previously described methods, were used for the bulk TCR libraries. One entry per CDR3 protein results from TCRdb running MiXCR on the PCR reads. The data hold 20,000 to 30,000 distinct CDR3 sequences, with 17% observed a single time. The chain has TRBV11-2 and TRBJ1-1; D unresolved. Sequenced input: naive CD8+ T cells from blood, with Jurkat cell RNA spiked in. The subset denotes: FACS-sorted CD8+CD4-CCR7+CD45RA+ naive T cells. The TCR originated in a human donor in good health. Some libraries in this study had Jurkat cell RNA spiked in. For the CDR3, the DNA is TGTGCCAGCAGCTTAACAATGACGGCCAAGAACACTGAAGCTTTCTTT. Amino acid sequence: CASSLTMTAKNTEAFF. The variable domain in full, with the rest retrieved from reference TRBV11-2 and TRBJ1-1, is EAGVAQSPRYKIIEKRQSVAFWCNPISGHATLYWYQQILGQGPKLLIQFQNNGVVDDSQLPKDRFSAERLKGVDSTLKIQPAKLEDSAVYLCASSLTMTAKNTEAFFGQGTRLTVV.